The 23 T cell receptor beta chains reported below all come from one sample, sequenced in a study of CD8 T cells in Susac syndrome. The RNA input was roughly 0.5 to 1 ug, and it was reverse transcribed with random hexamers. Using its own MiXCR run on the immunoSEQ multiplex PCR reads, TCRdb lists one record per CDR3 protein. Of over 150,000 distinct CDR3 sequences in the sample, about 95% were seen once. The sample taken for sequencing was CD4+ T cells from PBMCs. These receptors originate from a human donor with multiple sclerosis.

A word on this clonotype: One end of the junction fails to match germline, which may point to a read error. CDR3 region: CSVEGTGYEQCF. DNA of the CDR3: TGCAGCGTTGAGGGGACGGGGTACGAGCAGTGCTTC. The rearrangement links TRBV29-1 to TRBJ2-7; the D gene could be TRBD1 or TRBD2 (5 bases each). Germline V CDR1 and CDR2: SQVTM, ANQGSEA. The CDR3 loop spans 12 amino acids.

The chain couples TRBV6-1 to TRBJ1-5; the D is unclear. The germline V and J ends were trimmed by 6 bases and 2 bases, with 14 bases remaining between them. The CDR3 has 15 amino acids. CDR1 and CDR2 from the germline V gene are MNHNS and SASEGT. CDR3 region: CASRPLSSGNQPQHF. The CDR3 nucleotides read TGTGCCAGCAGGCCCCTGAGTTCGGGCAATCAGCCCCAGCATTTT.

This chain connects TRBV29-1 to TRBJ2-7; 7 bases map to TRBD2. Germline CDR1 reads SQVTM; CDR2 reads ANQGSEA. After removal of 6 bases from V and 3 bases from J, the junction contained 11 bases not matched to a gene. The CDR3 extends over 14 amino acids. The CDR3 sequence: CSVIPGLHDYEQYF. The DNA of the CDR3 is TGCAGCGTGATACCGGGACTACATGACTACGAGCAGTACTTC.

V gene TRBV11-1 combines with J gene TRBJ2-3, with 14 bases aligning to TRBD2. CDR1 and CDR2 (germline): SGHAT, FQDESV (reference sequence). J lost 8 bases, V lost 3 bases, and 4 bases had no gene match. This CDR3 spans 15 amino acids. Here the CDR3 reads CASSLGLAGASTQYF. The CDR3 DNA reads as TGTGCCAGCAGCTTGGGACTAGCGGGAGCAAGTACGCAGTATTTT.

The chain joins TRBV7-2 to TRBJ2-7, with 9 bases lining up with TRBD1. The V and J ends lost 3 bases and 3 bases, in that order; junction bases with no gene match: 6. Germline CDR1 reads SGHTA; CDR2 reads FQGNSA. The CDR3 is 15 amino acids. The CDR3 sequence: CASSFLGQGYYEQYF. CDR3 coding DNA: TGTGCCAGCAGCTTCTTGGGACAGGGATACTACGAGCAGTACTTC.

V is TRBV29-1 and J is TRBJ2-1; 11 bases fit TRBD1. V was clipped by 0 bases and J by 0 bases; unmatched bases: 1. The CDR3 is 16 residues long. CDR1 is SQVTM and CDR2 is ANQGSEA in the germline V gene. CDR3 bases: TGCAGCGTTGAAGAAGGGACAGGGGGCTCCTACAATGAGCAGTTCTTC. This encodes CSVEEGTGGSYNEQFF.

This chain joins TRBV20-1 and TRBJ2-1; D unclear. Trimming removed 0 bases from V and 5 bases from J, with 11 bases in between. The germline CDR1 and CDR2 sequences are DFQATT and SNEGSKA (reference sequence). This CDR3 contains 14 residues. In DNA form, the CDR3 reads TGCAGTGCTAGAGATGGGCAGCGAGACAATGAGCAGTTCTTC. This translates into CSARDGQRDNEQFF.

The V call is TRBV6-7, the J call TRBJ2-5, with 7 bases aligning to TRBD2. TRBV6-7 is given ORF status, its function remaining uncertain. Trimming removed 7 bases from V and 7 bases from J; junction bases left unmatched: 18. This CDR3 is 16 amino acids long. The CDR3 protein is CASIQSCQAPGGTQYF. CDR3 nucleotide sequence: TGTGCCAGCATCCAATCATGCCAGGCGCCGGGGGGGACCCAGTACTTC.

The chain combines TRBV29-1 with TRBJ1-2, with a weak D call TRBD1 (5 bases). The germline CDR1 and CDR2 sequences are SQVTM and ANQGSEA. The CDR3 has 12 residues. The V end lost 6 bases, the J end lost 5 bases, and 13 bases lay between the germline ends. The CDR3 DNA reads TGCAGCGTCCCGAGGGGCCATTATGGCTACACCTTC. Its translation is CSVPRGHYGYTF.

The gene calls are TRBV19 and TRBJ2-1; 10 bases line up with TRBD2. The CDR3 runs to 14 residues. The germline gives CDR1 LNHDA, CDR2 SQIVND (reference sequence). V lost 3 bases and J lost 8; bases outside the gene matches: 4. The CDR3 nucleotides read TGTGCCAGTAGTATCAGCGGGAGGGCCCATGAGCAGTTCTTC. This encodes CASSISGRAHEQFF.

The chain uses TRBV6-6 and TRBJ2-3, with D perhaps matching TRBD1 or TRBD2 (5 bases each). The germline CDR1 and CDR2 sequences are MNHNY and SVGAGI (reference sequence). This CDR3 region has 13 residues. Trimming pared 11 bases from V and 1 base from J, leaving 13 bases between. The CDR3 loop reads CAGGGGGTDTQYF. CDR3 nucleotide sequence: TGTGCCGGGGGTGGAGGTGGCACAGATACGCAGTATTTT.

The chain uses TRBV2 and TRBJ2-7; D perhaps matches TRBD2 (5 bases). The length of the CDR3 is 12 residues. CDR1 is SNHLY and CDR2 is FYNNEI in the germline V gene. Trimming took off 7 bases at V and 1 base at J, with 8 bases between the two ends. The CDR3: CASTRESYEQYF. DNA of the CDR3: TGTGCCAGCACCCGGGAATCCTACGAGCAGTACTTC.

This sequence joins TRBV27 and TRBJ2-1; 9 bases fit TRBD2. CDR3 length equals 17 residues. J lost 0 bases, V lost 2 bases, and 5 bases had no gene match. Germline CDR1 is MNHEY and CDR2 is SMNVEV (reference sequence). The CDR3 loop is CASSLAGGASSYNEQFF. The CDR3 DNA is TGTGCCAGCAGTTTAGCGGGGGGGGCCAGCTCCTACAATGAGCAGTTCTTC.

J is TRBJ2-1 and V is TRBV7-3, with TRBD2 identical over 7 bases. Germline trimming cut 3 bases from V and 1 base from J; bases unmatched to any gene: 6. This CDR3 is 16 amino acids long. The germline CDR1 and CDR2 sequences are SGHTA and FQGTGA. The CDR3 reads CASSLVAGESYNEQFF. The CDR3 region has the DNA TGTGCCAGCAGCTTGGTAGCGGGTGAATCCTACAATGAGCAGTTCTTC.

The chain employs TRBV30 and TRBJ1-3, with D unresolved. The germline V gene encodes CDR1 GTSNPN and CDR2 SVGIG (reference sequence). V dropped 1 base and J dropped 4 bases, with 8 bases sitting between them. The CDR3 spans 13 residues. CDR3: CAWSGGTGNTIYF. As DNA, the CDR3 is TGTGCCTGGAGTGGTGGAACCGGAAACACCATATATTTT.

This chain uses TRBV20-1 with TRBJ2-4; no firm D call. This CDR3 has 15 amino acids. The V end was cut by 6 bases, the J end by 9 bases, with 24 bases between. CDR1 is DFQATT, CDR2 SNEGSKA, per germline (reference sequence). The CDR3 region is CSANPSKTPSPIQYF. The CDR3 DNA follows: TGCAGTGCCAACCCGTCCAAAACCCCGTCCCCCATTCAGTACTTC.

In this sample, this clonotype turned up a few times. V is TRBV30 and J is TRBJ2-1; possibly TRBD2 for D (5 bases). Germline lookup yields CDR1 GTSNPN and CDR2 SVGIG (reference sequence). V was trimmed by 2 bases and J by 9 bases, leaving 8 bases between them. The CDR3 spans 11 residues. The CDR3 DNA sequence: TGTGCCTGGAGTCGACGGGGTGAGCAGTTCTTC. It yields the protein CAWSRRGEQFF.

J is TRBJ1-1 and V is TRBV18; D remains ambiguous. The CDR3 runs 14 residues. Looked up from germline, CDR1 is KGHSH and CDR2 is LQKENI. The germline V and J ends were trimmed by 3 bases and 6 bases, with 14 bases remaining between them. The DNA for the CDR3 is TGTGCCAGCTCACCCCAAATGGGGAGGGCTGAAGCTTTCTTT. This gives the protein CASSPQMGRAEAFF.

The chain employs TRBV5-1 and TRBJ2-1; D gene uncertain. Trimming cost V 3 bases and J 0 bases, with 10 bases left between them. CDR1 and CDR2 from the germline V gene are SGHRS and YFSETQ. This CDR3 has 15 residues. The CDR3 here is CASSSTPSSYNEQFF. The CDR3 DNA sequence: TGCGCCAGCAGCTCCACACCGAGCTCCTACAATGAGCAGTTCTTC.

V gene TRBV27 combines with J gene TRBJ1-4, with D possibly TRBD1 on 5 matching bases. The germline V and J ends were trimmed by 4 bases and 8 bases, with 14 bases remaining between them. This CDR3 contains 14 residues. Germline CDR1 and CDR2: MNHEY and SMNVEV (reference sequence). CDR3 in amino acids: CASSWGLGREKLFF. Here the CDR3 DNA reads TGTGCCAGCAGTTGGGGTCTGGGGCGGGAAAAACTGTTTTTT.

The chain joins TRBV20-1 to TRBJ1-6; D ambiguous. In germline, CDR1 is DFQATT, CDR2 SNEGSKA (reference sequence). Trimming took 3 bases from V and 6 from J, leaving 9 bases between them. The CDR3 has 13 amino acids. DNA for the CDR3: TGCAGTGCTAGGAAGGCAATTAATTCACCCCTCCACTTT. Its translation is CSARKAINSPLHF.

The CDR3 protein is CASSAPGVIYEQYF. DNA for the CDR3: TGTGCCAGCAGCGCGCCCGGGGTTATCTACGAGCAGTACTTC. The chain carries TRBV12-3 or TRBV12-4 and TRBJ2-7; D perhaps matches TRBD2 (5 bases). Trimming pared 6 bases from V and 3 bases from J, leaving 15 bases between. This CDR3 spans 14 amino acids.

J is TRBJ2-1 and V is TRBV20-1; 7 nucleotides match TRBD2. The CDR3 length is 15 residues. Germline loops: CDR1 DFQATT, CDR2 SNEGSKA (reference sequence). After removal of 2 bases from V and 4 bases from J, the junction contained 8 bases not matched to a gene. CDR3 residues: CSARRSQRGYNEQFF. DNA of the CDR3: TGCAGTGCTAGAAGGTCGCAGCGGGGTTACAATGAGCAGTTCTTC.